This TCR beta chain was recovered during a study of cytomegalovirus exposure and HLA in healthy donors. Study-level background: Ancestry clustering placed around 81% of some 400 genotyped donors in the Caucasian-associated cluster.

The ends lost 4 bases at V and 6 bases at J; junction bases unmatched: 22. CDR3 size: 20 residues. CDR1 and CDR2 from the germline V gene are SGHRS and YFSETQ. Primers for the PCR totalled 60 Vbeta and 13 Jbeta. TCRdb's table, derived via immunoSEQ multiplex PCR, lists solely in-frame clones and lacks some. The sample comprises about 130,000 clones, around 70% of which are singletons, and more than 3.5% rests with the top ten. This clone was seen a few times. The antigen is not known. Whole-study results and caveats: Cytomegalovirus-associated TCR beta chains were listed, numbering roughly 150. Cytomegalovirus status was reportedly diagnosed by the classifier with high sensitivity and specificity.

The sample consisted of PBMCs. This chain connects TRBV5-1 to TRBJ2-7; 13 bases align to TRBD2. This clonotype was obtained from a man aged 35 to 55 in good health and CMV-seropositive. In nucleotides, the CDR3 is TGCGCCAGCAGCACTAGGACTAGCGGGGGCAAGGTGTCCTCGGGCGTCGAGCAGTACTTC. Its protein is CASSTRTSGGKVSSGVEQYF. The whole variable domain, remainder taken from reference TRBV5-1 and TRBJ2-7, is KAGVTQTPRYLIKTRGQQVTLSCSPISGHRSVSWYQQTPGQGLQFLFEYFSETQRNKGNFPGRFSGRQFSNSRSEMNVSTLELGDSALYLCASSTRTSGGKVSSGVEQYFGPGTRLTVT.